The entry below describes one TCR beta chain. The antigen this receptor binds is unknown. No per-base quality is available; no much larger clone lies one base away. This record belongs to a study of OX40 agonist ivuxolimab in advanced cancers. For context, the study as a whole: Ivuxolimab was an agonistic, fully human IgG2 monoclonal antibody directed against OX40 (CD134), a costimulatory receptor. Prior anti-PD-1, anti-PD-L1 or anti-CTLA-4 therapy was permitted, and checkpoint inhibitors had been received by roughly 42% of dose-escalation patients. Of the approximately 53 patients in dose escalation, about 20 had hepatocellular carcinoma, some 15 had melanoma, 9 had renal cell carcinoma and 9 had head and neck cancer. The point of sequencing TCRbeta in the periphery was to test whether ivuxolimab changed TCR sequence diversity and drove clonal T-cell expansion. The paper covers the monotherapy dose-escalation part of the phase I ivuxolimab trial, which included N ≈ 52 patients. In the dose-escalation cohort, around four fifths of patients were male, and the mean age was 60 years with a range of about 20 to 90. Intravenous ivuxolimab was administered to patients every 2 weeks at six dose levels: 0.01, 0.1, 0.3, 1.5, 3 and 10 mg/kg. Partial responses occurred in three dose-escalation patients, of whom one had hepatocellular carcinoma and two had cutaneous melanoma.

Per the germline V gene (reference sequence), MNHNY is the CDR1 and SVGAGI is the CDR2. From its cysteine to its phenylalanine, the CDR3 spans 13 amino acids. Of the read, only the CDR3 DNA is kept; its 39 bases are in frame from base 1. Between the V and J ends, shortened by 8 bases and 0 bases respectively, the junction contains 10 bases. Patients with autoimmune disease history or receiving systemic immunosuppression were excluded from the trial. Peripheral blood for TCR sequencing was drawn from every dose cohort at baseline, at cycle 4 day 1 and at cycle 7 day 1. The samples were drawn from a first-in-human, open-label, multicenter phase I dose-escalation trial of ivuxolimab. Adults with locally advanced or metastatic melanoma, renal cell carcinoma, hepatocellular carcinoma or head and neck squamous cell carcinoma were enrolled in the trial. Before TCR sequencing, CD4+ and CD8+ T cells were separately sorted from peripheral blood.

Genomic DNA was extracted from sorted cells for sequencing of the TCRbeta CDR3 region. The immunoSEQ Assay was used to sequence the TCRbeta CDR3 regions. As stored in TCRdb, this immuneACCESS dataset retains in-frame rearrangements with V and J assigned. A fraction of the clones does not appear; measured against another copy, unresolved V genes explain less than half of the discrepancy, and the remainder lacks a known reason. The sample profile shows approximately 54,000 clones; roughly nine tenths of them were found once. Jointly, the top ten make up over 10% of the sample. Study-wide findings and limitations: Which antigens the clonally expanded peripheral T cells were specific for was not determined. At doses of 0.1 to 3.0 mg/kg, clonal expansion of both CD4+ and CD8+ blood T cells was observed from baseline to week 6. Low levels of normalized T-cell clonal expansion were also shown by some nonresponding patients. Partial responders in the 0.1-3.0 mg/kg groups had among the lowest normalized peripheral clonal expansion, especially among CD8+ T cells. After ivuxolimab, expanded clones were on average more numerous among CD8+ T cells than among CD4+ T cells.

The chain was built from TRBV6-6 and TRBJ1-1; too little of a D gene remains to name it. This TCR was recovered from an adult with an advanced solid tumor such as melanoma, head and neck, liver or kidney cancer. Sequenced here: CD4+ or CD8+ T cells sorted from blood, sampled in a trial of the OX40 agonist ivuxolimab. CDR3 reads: CASGLIMNTEAFF. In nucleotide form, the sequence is TGTGCCAGCGGCCTGATCATGAACACTGAAGCTTTCTTT.